This T cell receptor (beta chain) was profiled in a study of blood T cell repertoires in COVID-19. Which cohort a participant joined came from the clinical history participants gave. Clones were sequenced by immunoSEQ multiplex PCR, and TCRdb holds only the in-frame ones, with some missing. The data contain around 330,000 clones, roughly 87% of them singletons. This CDR3 region has 14 residues. V lost 2 bases and J lost 9, with 16 bases in between. The germline V gene encodes CDR1 MDHEN and CDR2 SYDVKM. The V call is TRBV28, the J call TRBJ1-2, with a possible D match to TRBD1 (5 bases). This receptor was identified in a woman between 18 and 29 years old who had recovered from COVID-19. Sequenced sample: PBMCs or T cells enriched from blood (not recorded which). The CDR3 DNA sequence: TGTGCCAGCAGTTTACGAGCACAGGCAGGGAGCTACACCTTC. Its translation: CASSLRAQAGSYTF.